This T cell receptor (beta chain) was observed in a study of identical twins. Germline values: CDR1 MGHDK, CDR2 SYGVNS. Trimming pared 3 bases from V and 6 bases from J, leaving 15 bases between. The CDR3 spans 14 residues. TCRdb passed the 5' RACE reads through MiXCR, listing each CDR3 protein once. The sample yields a few hundred thousand distinct CDR3 sequences, just under 10% seen once. These same records also appear under a second study, on yellow fever vaccine responses in identical twins.

This sequence joins TRBV25-1 and TRBJ2-7; TRBD1 or TRBD2 may be the D gene (6 bases each). The source material was PBMCs. The sequence was obtained from a woman aged 18-29 years in good health. The CDR3 nucleotides read TGTGCCAGCAGTGATGGGGGCTCGGGGGCCGAGCAGTACTTC. This gives the protein CASSDGGSGAEQYF.